These T cell receptor beta chains were read from a single sample in a study of blood T cell repertoires in COVID-19. The table came from immunoSEQ multiplex PCR; TCRdb's copy has only in-frame clones and leaves some out. Of approximately 150,000 clones in the sample, about four fifths were seen once. Sequences were obtained from peripheral blood. The receptors here all came from a human donor in a cohort sampled during active COVID-19. CDR3s include the opening cysteine and the closing phenylalanine or tryptophan.

j_call v_call cdr3_aa
TRBJ2-3 TRBV5-1 CASSRGLAGEADTQYF
TRBJ2-1 TRBV6-6 CASRSRQGEKNWQFF
TRBJ1-1 TRBV29-1 CSVVDRGEAFF
TRBJ2-3 TRBV19 CASSIGLADTQYF
TRBJ2-7 TRBV7-6 CASSQVAVSSYEQYF
TRBJ2-1 TRBV4-1 CASSPGQGAGEQFF
TRBJ2-3 TRBV6-5 CASSLSGEGADTQYF
TRBJ2-3 TRBV19 CACRQQGGVTDTQYF
TRBJ2-7 TRBV21-1 CASSKGDSIGDRVASDAYEQYF
TRBJ2-3 TRBV4-2 CATSTRTSGFTDTQYF
TRBJ2-2 TRBV9 CASRAPGLAGPTGELFF
TRBJ2-5 TRBV5-1 CASQRSAQETQYF
TRBJ1-1 TRBV3-1/TRBV3-2 CASRGGTEAFF
TRBJ1-5 TRBV29-1 CSVTLGTGDNQPQHF
TRBJ2-3 TRBV7-9 CASSLGAGGSIDTQYF
TRBJ2-7 TRBV5-1 CASSLGPLDISYEQYF
TRBJ2-7 TRBV14 CASSQYRGLDEQYF
TRBJ1-5 TRBV19 CASDPGQISNQPQHF
TRBJ1-1 TRBV7-8 CASSLVRTGSSEAFF
TRBJ1-6 TRBV5-1 CASSEWTANNSPLHF
TRBJ1-1 TRBV28 CASSWLTGPGTEAFF
TRBJ1-4 TRBV28 CASSPSGTGYEKLFF
TRBJ1-1 TRBV9 CASSATGGQAAEAFF
TRBJ1-1 TRBV5-1 CASSLGWDRGMNTEAFF
TRBJ1-2 TRBV13 CASSFTGRANYGYTF
TRBJ2-2 TRBV9 CASSVGHSVAAGELFF
TRBJ1-4 TRBV19 CASSTGQGGEKLFF
TRBJ1-6 TRBV28 CASRRTGGAYSPLHF
TRBJ2-2 TRBV29-1 CSVAPAMNTGELFF
TRBJ2-7 TRBV5-1 CASSPARTGVSEQYF
TRBJ2-7 TRBV29-1 CSVEVASGYEQYF
TRBJ2-7 TRBV18 CASSRQGLAGAAHEQYF
TRBJ2-2 TRBV7-6 CASSSEASYTGELFF
TRBJ2-3 TRBV6-5 CASSSGQAVWDTQYF
TRBJ2-2 TRBV7-2 CASSPTSGRAGELFF
TRBJ1-1 TRBV7-9 CASSLARGLGTEAFF
TRBJ1-5 TRBV6-4 CASSERQGLGPQHF